This entry describes one TCR beta chain. Sequenced by immunoSEQ multiplex PCR; TCRdb stores in-frame clones only, minus some. The sample includes 250,000 to 300,000 clones, approximately 90% of them seen just once. This specimen comes from a study of blood T cell repertoires in COVID-19. J gave up 4 bases and V 2 bases, and 6 bases lay outside the gene matches. Per the germline V gene, CDR1 is SGHAT and CDR2 is FQNNGV. The CDR3 is 15 residues long. The rearrangement links TRBV11-2 to TRBJ2-5, with TRBD2 matching 8 bases. The receptor was derived from a young woman with active or convalescent COVID-19. Sequenced input: peripheral blood. CDR3 amino acids: CASSLSTGGAETQYF. CDR3 coding DNA: TGTGCCAGCAGCTTAAGTACGGGAGGGGCAGAGACCCAGTACTTC.